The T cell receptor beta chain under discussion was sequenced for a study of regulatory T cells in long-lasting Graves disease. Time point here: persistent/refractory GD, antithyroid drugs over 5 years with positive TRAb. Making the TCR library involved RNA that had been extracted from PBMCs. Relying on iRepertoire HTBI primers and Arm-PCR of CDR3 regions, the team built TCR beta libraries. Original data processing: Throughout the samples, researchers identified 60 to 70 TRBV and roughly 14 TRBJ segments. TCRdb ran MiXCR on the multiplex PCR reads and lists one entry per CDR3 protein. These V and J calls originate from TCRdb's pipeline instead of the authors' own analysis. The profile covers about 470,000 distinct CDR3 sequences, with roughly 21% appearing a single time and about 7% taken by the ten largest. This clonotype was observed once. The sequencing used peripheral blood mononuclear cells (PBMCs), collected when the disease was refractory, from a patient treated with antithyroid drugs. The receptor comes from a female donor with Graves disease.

This chain's CDR3 is CASSTRGQGIYGYTF. CDR3 DNA sequence: TGTGCCAGTAGTACTCGGGGACAGGGGATCTATGGCTACACCTTC. This chain uses TRBV19 with TRBJ1-2; TRBD1 matches at 10 bases. V lost 4 bases to trimming and J lost 4 bases; unmatched junction nucleotides: 6. This CDR3 contains 15 residues. CDR1 LNHDA and CDR2 SQIVND come from the germline V gene (reference sequence).